Following are 26 T cell receptor beta chains from one sample sequenced in a study of T cells in Graves' hyperthyroidism and ophthalmopathy. TCR beta CDR3 sequences were amplified from RNA transcripts. In the first-round RT-PCR of the TCR CDR3, the HTBI primer set was used. TCRdb independently ran MiXCR on the multiplex PCR reads; one entry per CDR3 protein. The table includes 250,000 to 300,000 distinct CDR3 sequences, about 19% detected once. Sequenced: blood. Every receptor here comes from a man aged 45-65 years with Graves' ophthalmopathy.

This clonotype came up many times. V and J are TRBV2 and TRBJ2-3; tentative D call: TRBD2 (6 bases). This CDR3 is 17 amino acids long. V was shortened by 7 bases and J by 0 bases, with 20 bases between the two germline ends. Germline V gene sequence: CDR1 SNHLY, CDR2 FYNNEI. The CDR3 DNA reads TGTGCCAGCAAAGAAAGACCTAGCGACAGTAGCACAGATACGCAGTATTTT. Translating gives CASKERPSDSSTDTQYF. Filled out from reference TRBV2 and TRBJ2-3, the complete variable domain reads EPEVTQTPSHQVTQMGQEVILRCVPISNHLYFYWYRQILGQKVEFLVSFYNNEISEKSEIFDDQFSVERPDGSNFTLKIRSTKLEDSAMYFCASKERPSDSSTDTQYFGPGTRLTVL.

There are many counts of this clonotype. V gene TRBV30 combines with J gene TRBJ1-5, with 7 bases lining up with TRBD1. The CDR3 loop spans 16 amino acids. The V gene's germline CDR1 is GTSNPN and CDR2 SVGIG (reference sequence). J lost 0 bases, V lost 4 bases, and 9 bases had no gene match. The CDR3 DNA is TGTGCCTGGAACCGAGGGGGCGCCCGTAGCAATCAGCCCCAGCATTTT. Its translation is CAWNRGGARSNQPQHF.

In its sample, this clonotype was seen a few times. The chain couples TRBV20-1 to TRBJ2-2; 11 bases are a match to TRBD2. The CDR3 has 13 amino acids. Germline V gene sequence: CDR1 DFQATT, CDR2 SNEGSKA (reference sequence). Losses at the gene ends were 4 bases for V and 7 bases for J; bases not matched to a gene: 2. Here the CDR3 reads CSAKGLAVGELFF. DNA for the CDR3: TGCAGTGCTAAGGGACTAGCGGTCGGGGAGCTGTTTTTT.

This clonotype was observed many times. The V gene is TRBV9, the J gene TRBJ2-6; D remains ambiguous. The CDR3 has 15 residues. The germline V gene has CDR1 SGDLS and CDR2 YYNGEE. V dropped 0 bases and J dropped 4 bases, with 8 bases sitting between them. The CDR3 region is CASSVAGSGANVLTF. CDR3 bases: TGTGCCAGCAGCGTAGCAGGATCCGGGGCCAACGTCCTGACTTTC.

This clonotype was seen ten or more times. CDR3 protein: CASSLEGEGSPLHF. The CDR3, as DNA: TGTGCCAGCAGTTTAGAAGGGGAGGGTTCACCCCTCCACTTT. V gene TRBV27 combines with J gene TRBJ1-6; D possibly corresponds to TRBD1 (5 bases). This CDR3 has 14 amino acids. V shed 2 bases and J shed 9 bases, with 11 bases lying between them. Germline V gene data show CDR1 as MNHEY and CDR2 as SMNVEV (reference sequence).

The genes are TRBV4-1 and TRBJ2-7, with 9 bases that match TRBD1. Unmatched junction bases numbered 6, after V lost 3 bases and J lost 3 bases. The CDR3 totals 15 residues. Looked up from germline, CDR1 is MGHRA and CDR2 is YSYEKL. The CDR3 reads CASSHVQGAGYEQYF. CDR3 coding DNA: TGCGCCAGCAGCCATGTACAGGGGGCAGGCTACGAGCAGTACTTC.

Only a few counts were recorded for this clonotype. The gene calls are TRBV20-1 and TRBJ1-5; TRBD1 matches at 9 bases. The germline CDR1 and CDR2 sequences are DFQATT and SNEGSKA (reference sequence). The CDR3 consists of 12 residues. Trimming at V came to 7 bases and at J to 5 bases, leaving 3 bases not matched to a gene. The CDR3 nucleotides are TGCAGTGGGGGGACAGGGTATCAGCCCCAGCATTTT. Amino acids: CSGGTGYQPQHF.

This clonotype was observed many times. The CDR3 DNA sequence: TGTGCCAGCACCACGGGTACCGGGTCGGGGGCGGCTTATGGCTACACCTTC. Translated, it gives CASTTGTGSGAAYGYTF. This chain connects TRBV12-3 or TRBV12-4 to TRBJ1-2, with a weak D call TRBD1 (6 bases). Trimming left V 7 bases short and J 5 bases short, with 26 bases between. The CDR3 has 17 amino acids.

This clonotype has a handful of counts. The chain has TRBV18 and TRBJ2-5; 9 bases align to TRBD2. The trim removed 3 bases at V and 5 bases at J, leaving 13 bases unmatched. The CDR3 totals 17 residues. CDR1 and CDR2 from the germline V gene are KGHSH and LQKENI. The chain's CDR3 is CASSPPGLARMGETQYF. The DNA of the CDR3 is TGTGCCAGCTCACCGCCGGGACTAGCCAGGATGGGGGAGACCCAGTACTTC.

This clonotype was observed a handful of times. The chain couples TRBV3-1 to TRBJ1-3; D not certain. The germline gives CDR1 LGHDT, CDR2 YNNKEL (reference sequence). This CDR3 comprises 16 residues. Trimming left V 4 bases short and J 1 base short, with 14 bases between. CDR3: CASSPGRAGSGNTIYF. For the CDR3, the DNA is TGTGCCAGCAGCCCCGGAAGGGCGGGGTCTGGAAACACCATATATTTT.

The gene calls are TRBV5-8 and TRBJ2-3; TRBD1 agrees at 7 bases. V gave up 5 bases and J gave up 3 bases; unmatched junction bases: 12. Germline CDR1 and CDR2: SGHTS and YDEGEE. The CDR3 runs 16 residues. CDR3 DNA: TGTGCCAGCAGACCAGAGATGACAGGGAGTACAGATACGCAGTATTTT. It is translated as CASRPEMTGSTDTQYF.

V gene TRBV28 combines with J gene TRBJ2-7, with D possibly being TRBD1 or TRBD2 (6 bases each). CDR1 is MDHEN, CDR2 SYDVKM, per germline. Trimming took 10 bases from V and 5 from J, leaving 12 bases between them. The CDR3 loop spans 11 amino acids. The CDR3 sequence: CATGGVHEQYF. The CDR3 bases are TGTGCCACCGGGGGCGTCCACGAGCAGTACTTC. Filled out from reference TRBV28 and TRBJ2-7, the complete variable domain reads DVKVTQSSRYLVKRTGEKVFLECVQDMDHENMFWYRQDPGLGLRLIYFSYDVKMKEKGDIPEGYSVSREKKERFSLILESASTNQTSMYLCATGGVHEQYFGPGTRLTVT.

The CDR3 sequence: CAWSLGGQGGYEQFF. The DNA of the CDR3 is TGTGCCTGGAGTTTAGGGGGACAGGGTGGCTATGAGCAGTTCTTC. J is TRBJ2-1 and V is TRBV30; 9 bases agree with TRBD1. Germline V gene sequence: CDR1 GTSNPN, CDR2 SVGIG (reference sequence). The V gene end was trimmed by 2 bases and the J gene end by 8 bases; junction bases not matched to a gene: 10. This CDR3 spans 15 amino acids.

This clonotype came up many times. The rearrangement joins TRBV3-1 to TRBJ2-7, with D possibly being TRBD2 (6 bases). Germline V gene lookup returns CDR1 LGHDT and CDR2 YNNKEL (reference sequence). V shed 1 base and J shed 1 base, with 8 bases lying between them. The CDR3 totals 14 residues. In nucleotides, the CDR3 is TGTGCCAGCAGCCAAGGGCTAGCGTCCTACGAGCAGTACTTC. Translating gives CASSQGLASYEQYF.

This rearrangement joins TRBV30 to TRBJ2-5; tentative D call: TRBD2 (7 bases). The CDR3 loop spans 14 amino acids. V dropped 0 bases and J dropped 5 bases, with 13 bases sitting between them. CDR1 is GTSNPN, CDR2 SVGIG, per germline (reference sequence). CDR3 bases: TGTGCCTGGAGTGTCAAGGGGGGAGGGGAGACCCAGTACTTC. As protein: CAWSVKGGGETQYF.

This chain links TRBV7-8 with TRBJ1-4, with 8 bases aligning to TRBD1. This CDR3 region has 15 residues. J was trimmed by 4 bases and V by 5 bases; bases with no gene match: 6. The germline V gene has CDR1 SGHVS and CDR2 FQNEAQ. This chain's CDR3 is CASSNPGQDNEKLFF. Here the CDR3 DNA reads TGTGCCAGCAGCAACCCGGGACAGGATAATGAAAAACTGTTTTTT.

V gene TRBV6-1 combines with J gene TRBJ2-2; D gene unclear. Trimming removed 6 bases from V and 2 bases from J, with 16 bases in between. Germline values: CDR1 MNHNS, CDR2 SASEGT. This CDR3 is 16 amino acids long. CDR3 sequence (DNA): TGTGCCAGCAGAGGCAGGCCGCTCGCTAACACCGGGGAGCTGTTTTTT. Translating it yields CASRGRPLANTGELFF.

V and J are TRBV4-2 and TRBJ2-2, with a tentative D call TRBD2 (6 bases). There are 14 residues in the CDR3. Germline V CDR1 and CDR2: LGHNA, YNFKEQ. The V and J ends lost 5 bases and 7 bases respectively, with 14 bases between them. In DNA, the CDR3 is TGTGCCAGCAGCACACTAGTGCGGGGCGGGGAGCTGTTTTTT. Translated, it gives CASSTLVRGGELFF.

The chain employs TRBV20-1 and TRBJ2-7; D is uncertain. Deletions cut 3 bases from V and 5 bases from J, with 20 bases between. Germline V gene lookup returns CDR1 DFQATT and CDR2 SNEGSKA (reference sequence). This CDR3 is 15 amino acids long. CDR3 region: CSARAPTRLIDEQYF. The CDR3 DNA reads TGCAGTGCTAGGGCCCCCACGCGGCTAATCGACGAGCAGTACTTC.

This clonotype was seen a few times. This chain links TRBV5-1 with TRBJ2-2; 7 bases fit TRBD2. J lost 6 bases, V lost 4 bases, and 12 bases had no gene match. CDR3 length equals 16 residues. Looked up from germline, CDR1 is SGHRS and CDR2 is YFSETQ. The CDR3 DNA reads TGCGCCAGCAGCGGAATGGGGGAGGGACCTGCCGGGGAGCTGTTTTTT. This codes for CASSGMGEGPAGELFF.

This clonotype was seen repeatedly, ten times or more. The chain is built from TRBV28 and TRBJ2-7; 9 nucleotides align to TRBD1. V was clipped by 5 bases and J by 5 bases; unmatched bases: 10. Germline loops: CDR1 MDHEN, CDR2 SYDVKM. The CDR3 has 15 residues. CDR3 residues: CASSIRDRVYNEQYF. As DNA, the CDR3 is TGTGCCAGCAGTATACGGGACAGGGTCTACAACGAGCAGTACTTC. Full variable domain (missing parts from reference TRBV28 and TRBJ2-7): DVKVTQSSRYLVKRTGEKVFLECVQDMDHENMFWYRQDPGLGLRLIYFSYDVKMKEKGDIPEGYSVSREKKERFSLILESASTNQTSMYLCASSIRDRVYNEQYFGPGTRLTVT.

The CDR3 loop is CSARNKRLDRGQVKVTEAFF. The CDR3 coding sequence is TGCAGTGCTAGAAACAAACGACTCGACAGGGGGCAGGTTAAAGTTACTGAAGCTTTCTTT. V and J are TRBV20-1 and TRBJ1-1; 10 positions agree with TRBD1. The germline V gene has CDR1 DFQATT and CDR2 SNEGSKA (reference sequence). J gave up 5 bases and V 2 bases, and 23 bases lay outside the gene matches. The CDR3 contains 20 residues.

This clonotype has a handful of counts. The chain joins TRBV7-9 to TRBJ2-3; the D gene is possibly TRBD2 (5 bases). Trimming removed 7 bases at V and 2 bases at J, with 10 bases between. Germline CDR1 reads SEHNR; CDR2 reads FQNEAQ (reference sequence). The CDR3 spans 13 residues. DNA for the CDR3: TGTGCCAGCACCGTAGCGAACACAGATACGCAGTATTTT. Amino acids: CASTVANTDTQYF.

CDR3 DNA sequence: TGCAGTGCTAGAGTTACAGAAGTGTCCGCCCAGCATTTT. Protein: CSARVTEVSAQHF. V usage is TRBV20-1 and J usage is TRBJ1-5; D is unresolved. The CDR3 spans 13 residues. V was cut by 1 base and J by 11 bases, with 15 bases left in between. CDR1 is DFQATT, CDR2 SNEGSKA, per germline (reference sequence).

A few counts support this clonotype. The genes are TRBV24-1 and TRBJ2-1, with TRBD2 matching 9 bases. CDR1 and CDR2 (germline): KGHDR, SFDVKD. The trim removed 6 bases at V and 5 bases at J, leaving 4 bases unmatched. The length of the CDR3 is 14 residues. DNA for the CDR3: TGTGCCACCAGTCCGACTAGCGGAGACAATGAGCAGTTCTTC. It yields the protein CATSPTSGDNEQFF.

The chain employs TRBV20-1 and TRBJ2-1; TRBD2 matches at 11 bases. Germline V gene lookup returns CDR1 DFQATT and CDR2 SNEGSKA (reference sequence). The CDR3 totals 14 residues. J gave up 10 bases and V 2 bases, and 7 bases lay outside the gene matches. CDR3 region: CSARLTGTSGEQFF. Here the CDR3 DNA reads TGCAGTGCTAGACTCACCGGGACTAGCGGAGAGCAGTTCTTC.